These 25 T cell receptor beta chains were sequenced from one sample in a study of a mutant IDH1 vaccine in newly diagnosed glioma. The data were produced by immunoSEQ multiplex PCR, yet TCRdb's version contains in-frame clones alone and is incomplete. The sample lists tens of thousands of clones; approximately 80% were seen once. Time point reported: baseline, week 1 (first vaccination visit). Stated treatment: pre-vaccination baseline after standard-of-care therapy. Here the sequenced sample was PBMCs, taken from a glioma patient treated with radiotherapy, temozolomide or both. Every receptor here comes from a man under 40 with glioma.

The chain is built from TRBV10-3 and TRBJ2-2, with 10 positions matching TRBD1. Germline V gene lookup returns CDR1 ENHRY and CDR2 SYGVKD. This CDR3 comprises 14 residues. Trimming cost V 6 bases and J 6 bases; bases outside gene matches: 4. The CDR3 reads CAISRDRGSGELFF. Here the CDR3 DNA reads TGTGCCATCAGCCGGGACAGGGGATCCGGGGAGCTGTTTTTT.

The chain employs TRBV2 and TRBJ2-3; 11 bases agree with TRBD2. CDR3 length equals 12 residues. Per the germline V gene, CDR1 is SNHLY and CDR2 is FYNNEI. Unmatched junction bases numbered 5, after V lost 4 bases and J lost 14 bases. The CDR3 DNA is TGTGCCAGCAGTGGACTAGCGGGGAGTGGGTATTTT. This sequence encodes CASSGLAGSGYF.

V usage is TRBV6-5 and J usage is TRBJ2-1; 9 nucleotides match TRBD2. This CDR3 region has 16 residues. The germline CDR1 and CDR2 sequences are MNHEY and SVGAGI. V was pared by 0 bases and J by 8 bases, with 8 bases of the junction left unmatched. The CDR3 DNA is TGTGCCAGCAGTTACTCGGGGACTAGCCCCAGGTATGAGCAGTTCTTC. This translates into CASSYSGTSPRYEQFF.

The chain couples TRBV6-1 to TRBJ2-5; TRBD2 is a possible D gene (5 bases). This CDR3 contains 13 residues. V was trimmed by 2 bases and J by 5 bases, leaving 9 bases between them. Germline assignment: CDR1 MNHNS and CDR2 SASEGT. The CDR3, as DNA: TGTGCCAGCAGTGAACAGGAGGAGGAGACCCAGTACTTC. Its protein product is CASSEQEEETQYF.

V and J are TRBV19 and TRBJ1-5; tentatively, D is TRBD1 (6 bases). V was shortened by 4 bases and J by 4 bases, with 14 bases between the two germline ends. The CDR3 is 15 amino acids. The germline V gene encodes CDR1 LNHDA and CDR2 SQIVND (reference sequence). CDR3 sequence: CASSTSRGRNQPQHF. CDR3 nucleotide sequence: TGTGCCAGTAGTACCAGCAGGGGAAGGAATCAGCCCCAGCATTTT.

This chain connects TRBV6-1 to TRBJ1-6; D not certain. V lost 2 bases, J lost 6 bases, and 2 bases lay in between. Germline CDR1 is MNHNS and CDR2 is SASEGT. The CDR3 sequence is 12 residues long. The CDR3 spells CASSETNSPLHF. The CDR3 coding sequence is TGTGCCAGCAGTGAAACTAATTCACCCCTCCACTTT.

The V and J genes are TRBV29-1 and TRBJ1-1; TRBD1 matches 9 bases. V gave up 4 bases and J gave up 4 bases; unmatched junction bases: 16. The CDR3 consists of 17 residues. The germline V gene encodes CDR1 SQVTM and CDR2 ANQGSEA. CDR3 loop: CSVVLAGTGYMGTEAFF. CDR3 in DNA: TGCAGCGTTGTTTTAGCCGGGACAGGGTATATGGGCACTGAAGCTTTCTTT.

The chain is built from TRBV28 and TRBJ2-1; 13 nucleotides align to TRBD2. Germline CDR1 reads MDHEN; CDR2 reads SYDVKM. The CDR3 is made up of 14 amino acids. The junction had 2 bases not matched to a gene; V was cut back by 4 bases and J by 8 bases. The CDR3 here is CASSWTSGSDEQFF. CDR3 in DNA: TGTGCCAGCAGTTGGACTAGCGGGAGCGATGAGCAGTTCTTC.

The rearrangement joins TRBV2 to TRBJ2-7, with D possibly TRBD2 on 5 matching bases. Germline assignment: CDR1 SNHLY and CDR2 FYNNEI. The ends were cut back, 6 bases at V and 4 bases at J, with 16 bases in the middle. The CDR3 is 14 residues long. The CDR3 here is CASREDSTGYEQYF. CDR3 nucleotide sequence: TGTGCCAGCAGGGAGGACTCAACGGGGTACGAGCAGTACTTC.

By its share, this clone is medium-sized. The genes are TRBV7-3 and TRBJ2-1, with 12 bases identical to TRBD2. The CDR3 contains 15 residues. Germline CDR1 SGHTA, CDR2 FQGTGA. After removal of 5 bases from V and 6 bases from J, the junction contained 5 bases not matched to a gene. CDR3 loop: CASSLGLAGRNEQFF. The CDR3 DNA sequence: TGTGCCAGCAGCCTCGGACTAGCGGGGCGCAATGAGCAGTTCTTC.

The chain employs TRBV7-9 and TRBJ2-7; maybe TRBD2 (5 bases). Germline CDR1 is SEHNR and CDR2 is FQNEAQ (reference sequence). Trimming cost V 6 bases and J 7 bases, with 13 bases left between them. The CDR3 sequence is 12 residues long. The CDR3: CASRRGKTEQYF. The CDR3, as DNA: TGTGCCAGCAGGAGAGGGAAAACAGAGCAGTACTTC.

The chain recombines TRBV19 with TRBJ1-5; weak D call: TRBD1 (5 bases). This CDR3 has 16 residues. Germline V gene data show CDR1 as LNHDA and CDR2 as SQIVND (reference sequence). Trimming stripped 4 bases from V and 4 bases from J, with 17 bases between. The CDR3 protein is CASSRTGIQRNQPQHF. The CDR3 DNA reads TGTGCCAGTAGTAGAACAGGCATTCAGAGGAATCAGCCCCAGCATTTT.

The chain links TRBV7-2 to TRBJ2-7; 10 positions agree with TRBD2. The CDR3 spans 15 residues. V lost 5 bases to trimming and J lost 4 bases; unmatched junction nucleotides: 8. In germline, CDR1 is SGHTA, CDR2 FQGNSA. The chain's CDR3 is CASSPRASGRYEQYF. CDR3 sequence (DNA): TGTGCCAGCAGCCCGAGGGCTAGCGGGAGATACGAGCAGTACTTC.

The chain links TRBV20-1 to TRBJ1-2; D call uncertain. Germline CDR1 DFQATT, CDR2 SNEGSKA (reference sequence). The length of the CDR3 is 10 residues. Here the CDR3 DNA reads TGCAGCCACAGCAACTATGGCTACACCTTC. This codes for CSHSNYGYTF.

This chain links TRBV7-2 with TRBJ2-1; no clear D. Deletions cut 4 bases from V and 3 bases from J, with 7 bases between. Germline assignment: CDR1 SGHTA and CDR2 FQGNSA. The CDR3 is 13 residues long. The CDR3 sequence is CASSSDHYNEQFF. The CDR3 DNA follows: TGTGCCAGCAGCTCGGACCACTACAATGAGCAGTTCTTC. The entire variable domain, with the rest obtained from reference TRBV7-2 and TRBJ2-1, is as follows: GAGVSQSPSNKVTEKGKDVELRCDPISGHTALYWYRQSLGQGLEFLIYFQGNSAPDKSGLPSDRFSAERTGGSVSTLTIQRTQQEDSAVYLCASSSDHYNEQFFGPGTRLTVL.

This sequence joins TRBV7-9 and TRBJ1-4; 7 bases line up with TRBD1. The CDR3 length is 16 residues. V lost 1 base to trimming and J lost 3 bases; unmatched junction nucleotides: 5. Germline CDR1 and CDR2: SEHNR and FQNEAQ (reference sequence). CDR3 sequence: CASSLGQGLPNEKLFF. The CDR3 DNA reads TGTGCCAGCAGCTTAGGACAGGGTCTACCTAATGAAAAACTGTTTTTT.

The chain employs TRBV7-2 and TRBJ1-6; TRBD1 is a possible D gene (6 bases). The CDR3 contains 16 residues. Trimming cost V 5 bases and J 8 bases, with 19 bases left between them. The germline CDR1 and CDR2 sequences are SGHTA and FQGNSA. This CDR3 reads CASSLTGTGFYSPLHF. As DNA, the CDR3 is TGTGCCAGCAGCCTGACTGGAACAGGGTTCTATTCACCCCTCCACTTT.

The chain employs TRBV9 and TRBJ2-2; the D is unclear. Germline CDR1 is SGDLS and CDR2 is YYNGEE. V was cut by 4 bases and J by 1 base, with 14 bases left in between. The CDR3 is 16 amino acids. The CDR3 spells CASSPRGPENTGELFF. In DNA form, the CDR3 reads TGTGCCAGCAGCCCACGCGGCCCGGAGAACACCGGGGAGCTGTTTTTT. Complete variable domain (other parts from reference TRBV9 and TRBJ2-2): DSGVTQTPKHLITATGQRVTLRCSPRSGDLSVYWYQQSLDQGLQFLIQYYNGEERAKGNILERFSAQQFPDLHSELNLSSLELGDSALYFCASSPRGPENTGELFFGEGSRLTVL.

This clone was observed a handful of times. The chain links TRBV6-5 to TRBJ2-7, with D possibly TRBD1 on 6 matching bases. Germline CDR1 is MNHEY and CDR2 is SVGAGI. The CDR3 contains 14 residues. V was clipped by 6 bases and J by 6 bases, with 18 bases between them. CDR3 sequence: CASRPSQGTLEQYF. Here the CDR3 DNA reads TGTGCCAGCAGACCCTCACAGGGCACCCTCGAGCAGTACTTC.

The V gene is TRBV5-5, the J gene TRBJ2-2; tentative D call: TRBD2 (6 bases). Germline V CDR1 and CDR2: SGHKS, YYEKEE (reference sequence). The CDR3 covers 17 residues. V was pared by 0 bases and J by 0 bases, with 12 bases between. For the CDR3, the DNA is TGTGCCAGCAGCTTGGGACTTAGCGGAGCGAACACCGGGGAGCTGTTTTTT. It translates to CASSLGLSGANTGELFF.

As concerns this clone: The junction departs from germline at one end; a sequencing error may be responsible. The chain employs TRBV6-4 and TRBJ2-7; no firm D call. CDR3 length: 14 amino acids. The germline V gene encodes CDR1 MRHNA and CDR2 SNTAGT. CDR3 nucleotides: TGTGCCAGCAGTGACCCAGGTGAAGGGCCTGTCCCGGACTTC. Translated, it gives CASSDPGEGPVPDF.

The rearrangement joins TRBV29-1 to TRBJ1-5, with TRBD1 matching 8 bases. This CDR3 has 13 residues. Germline loops: CDR1 SQVTM, CDR2 ANQGSEA. V dropped 2 bases and J dropped 4; count of bases not matched to a gene: 1. The DNA for the CDR3 is TGCAGCGTTGAAACAGGGGGAAATCAGCCCCAGCATTTT. It yields the protein CSVETGGNQPQHF.

This clone has just one count. This rearrangement joins TRBV30 to TRBJ2-7, with D perhaps TRBD2 (7 bases). Trimming shortened V by 1 base and J by 4 bases, and 14 bases separated the two germline ends. CDR1 and CDR2 (germline): GTSNPN, SVGIG (reference sequence). This CDR3 has 14 amino acids. Here the CDR3 DNA reads TGTGCCTGGAGTGGAGGGGGGGGCGGGTACGAGCAGTACTTC. Encoded protein: CAWSGGGGGYEQYF. Combining the CDR3 with reference TRBV30 and TRBJ2-7 gives the whole variable domain SQTIHQWPATLVQPVGSPLSLECTVEGTSNPNLYWYRQAAGRGLQLLFYSVGIGQISSEVPQNLSASRPQDRQFILSSKKLLLSDSGFYLCAWSGGGGGYEQYFGPGTRLTVT.

This clone occurred once. The chain joins TRBV19 to TRBJ2-5; 8 nucleotides line up with TRBD1. In germline, CDR1 is LNHDA, CDR2 SQIVND (reference sequence). V lost 5 bases to trimming and J lost 5 bases; unmatched junction nucleotides: 4. This CDR3 is built from 13 residues. The CDR3 DNA follows: TGTGCCAGTAGTCCTCGGACAGGGGAGACCCAGTACTTC. Amino acid sequence: CASSPRTGETQYF.

This clone was counted a single time. DNA for the CDR3: TGTGCCACCACACTCTCCAGGGCTCCAGATACGCAGTATTTT. It specifies CATTLSRAPDTQYF. V gene TRBV6-1 combines with J gene TRBJ2-3, with D possibly matching TRBD1 (5 bases). V was clipped by 10 bases and J by 4 bases, with 18 bases between them. Germline loops: CDR1 MNHNS, CDR2 SASEGT. The CDR3 consists of 14 residues.